Each of the 2 T cell receptor beta chains below was sequenced from the same sample in a study of T cells in localized non-small cell lung cancer. Repertoires were generated with immunoSEQ multiplex PCR, while TCRdb's copy carries only in-frame clones and drops some. The sample lists approximately 24,000 clones, approximately 90% occurring once. Sequencing used peripheral blood, obtained before any cancer treatment. The receptors stem from a female donor of 60 years or more with stage II squamous cell lung carcinoma.

The chain has TRBV6-5 and TRBJ1-1; TRBD1 is a possible D gene (6 bases). The germline V and J ends were trimmed by 0 bases and 3 bases, with 11 bases remaining between them. Germline CDR1 is MNHEY and CDR2 is SVGAGI. This CDR3 is built from 15 residues. CDR3 sequence reads: CASSYSNRADTEAFF. The CDR3 nucleotides are TGTGCCAGCAGTTACTCCAACAGGGCGGACACTGAAGCTTTCTTT.

The V call is TRBV7-3, the J call TRBJ2-1; 7 bases match TRBD2. The germline CDR1 and CDR2 sequences are SGHTA and FQGTGA. CDR3 size: 14 residues. After removal of 3 bases from V and 4 bases from J, the junction contained 3 bases not matched to a gene. CDR3 residues: CASSFGGSYNEQFF. In DNA, the CDR3 is TGTGCCAGCAGCTTCGGCGGGAGTTACAATGAGCAGTTCTTC.